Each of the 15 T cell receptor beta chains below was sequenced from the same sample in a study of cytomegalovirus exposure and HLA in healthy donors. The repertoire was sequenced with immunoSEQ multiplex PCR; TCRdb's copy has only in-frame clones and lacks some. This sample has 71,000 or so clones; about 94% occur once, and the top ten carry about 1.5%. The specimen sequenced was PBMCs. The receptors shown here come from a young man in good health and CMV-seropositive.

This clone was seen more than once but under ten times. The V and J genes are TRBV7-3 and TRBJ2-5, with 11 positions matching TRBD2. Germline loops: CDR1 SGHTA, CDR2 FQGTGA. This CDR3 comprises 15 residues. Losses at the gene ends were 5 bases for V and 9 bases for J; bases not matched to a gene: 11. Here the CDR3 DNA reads TGTGCCAGCAGCCAACTAGCGGGGGCCACCGATTCCCAGTACTTC. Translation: CASSQLAGATDSQYF.

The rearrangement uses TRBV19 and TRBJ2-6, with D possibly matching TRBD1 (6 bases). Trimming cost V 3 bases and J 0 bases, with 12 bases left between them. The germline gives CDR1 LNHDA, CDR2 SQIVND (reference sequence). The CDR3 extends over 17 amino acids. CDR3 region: CASSIRTESSGANVLTF. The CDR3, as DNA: TGTGCCAGTAGTATTAGGACAGAAAGCTCTGGGGCCAACGTCCTGACTTTC.

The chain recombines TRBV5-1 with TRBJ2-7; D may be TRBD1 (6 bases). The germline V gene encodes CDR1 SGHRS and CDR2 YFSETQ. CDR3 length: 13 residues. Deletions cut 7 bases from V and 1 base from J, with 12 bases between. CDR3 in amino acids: CASRLTGSYEQYF. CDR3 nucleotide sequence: TGCGCCAGCCGATTGACAGGTTCCTACGAGCAGTACTTC.

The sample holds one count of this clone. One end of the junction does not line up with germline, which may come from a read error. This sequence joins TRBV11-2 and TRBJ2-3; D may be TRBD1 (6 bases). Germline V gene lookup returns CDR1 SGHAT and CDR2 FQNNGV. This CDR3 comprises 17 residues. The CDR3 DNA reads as TGTGCCAGCAGCGTAGAAGAATACCGCAGGGGTGCAGATACGCAGTATTTT. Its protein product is CASSVEEYRRGADTQYF. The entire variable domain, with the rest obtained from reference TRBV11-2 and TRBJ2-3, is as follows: EAGVAQSPRYKIIEKRQSVAFWCNPISGHATLYWYQQILGQGPKLLIQFQNNGVVDDSQLPKDRFSAERLKGVDSTLKIQPAKLEDSAVYLCASSVEEYRRGADTQYFGPGTRLTVL.

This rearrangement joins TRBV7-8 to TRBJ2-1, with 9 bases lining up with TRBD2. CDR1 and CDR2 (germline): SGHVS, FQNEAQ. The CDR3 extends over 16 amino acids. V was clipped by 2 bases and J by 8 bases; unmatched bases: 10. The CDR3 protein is CASSLRGGRATDEQFF. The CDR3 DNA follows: TGTGCCAGCAGCTTACGCGGCGGGAGGGCCACAGATGAGCAGTTCTTC.

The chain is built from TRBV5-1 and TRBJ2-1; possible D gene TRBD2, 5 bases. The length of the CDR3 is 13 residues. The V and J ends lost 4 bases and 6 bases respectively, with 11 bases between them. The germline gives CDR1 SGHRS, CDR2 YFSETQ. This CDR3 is CASSADLLNEQFF. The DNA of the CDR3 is TGCGCCAGCAGCGCGGACTTGCTCAATGAGCAGTTCTTC.

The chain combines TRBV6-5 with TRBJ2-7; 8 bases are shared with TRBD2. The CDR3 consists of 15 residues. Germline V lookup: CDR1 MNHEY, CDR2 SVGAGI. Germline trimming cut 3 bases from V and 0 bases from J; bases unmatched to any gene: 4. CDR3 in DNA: TGTGCCAGCAGTTATGAGCGGGGGCTCTCCTACGAGCAGTACTTC. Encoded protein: CASSYERGLSYEQYF.

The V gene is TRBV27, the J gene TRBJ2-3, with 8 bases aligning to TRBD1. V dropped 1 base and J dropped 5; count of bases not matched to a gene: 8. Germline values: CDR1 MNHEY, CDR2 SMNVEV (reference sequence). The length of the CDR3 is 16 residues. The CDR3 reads CASSLLAGGGQDTQYF. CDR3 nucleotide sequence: TGTGCCAGCAGTTTATTGGCAGGGGGCGGGCAAGATACGCAGTATTTT.

This chain's CDR3 is CASSPGGPPNYGYTF. DNA of the CDR3: TGTGCCAGCAGCCCAGGGGGCCCCCCCAACTATGGCTACACCTTC. V is TRBV6-5 and J is TRBJ1-2, with 8 bases aligning to TRBD1. Germline CDR1 reads MNHEY; CDR2 reads SVGAGI. Trimming cost V 6 bases and J 2 bases; bases outside gene matches: 8. The CDR3 has 15 amino acids.

CDR3 nucleotides: TGTGCCAGCAGTGACTTTGACAGGCCGGAGAGGAATGAGCAGTTCTTC. Its protein product is CASSDFDRPERNEQFF. The rearrangement joins TRBV6-4 to TRBJ2-1, with D perhaps TRBD1 (6 bases). The CDR3 has 16 residues. V lost 1 base to trimming and J lost 7 bases, with 17 bases between them. The germline gives CDR1 MRHNA, CDR2 SNTAGT.

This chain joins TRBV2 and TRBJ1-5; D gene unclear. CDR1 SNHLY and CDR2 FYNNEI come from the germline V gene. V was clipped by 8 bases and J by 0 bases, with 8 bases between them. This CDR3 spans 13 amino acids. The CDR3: CASVALSNQPQHF. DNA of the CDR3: TGTGCCAGCGTGGCCCTTAGCAATCAGCCCCAGCATTTT.

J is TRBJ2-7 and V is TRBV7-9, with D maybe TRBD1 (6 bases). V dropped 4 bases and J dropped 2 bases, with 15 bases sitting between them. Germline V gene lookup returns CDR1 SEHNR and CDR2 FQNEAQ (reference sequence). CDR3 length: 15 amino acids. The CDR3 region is CASSYFTGIAYEQYF. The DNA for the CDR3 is TGTGCCAGCAGCTACTTCACAGGGATCGCCTACGAGCAGTACTTC. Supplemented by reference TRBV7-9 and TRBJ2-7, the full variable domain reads DTGVSQNPRHKITKRGQNVTFRCDPISEHNRLYWYRQTLGQGPEFLTYFQNEAQLEKSRLLSDRFSAERPKGSFSTLEIQRTEQGDSAMYLCASSYFTGIAYEQYFGPGTRLTVT.

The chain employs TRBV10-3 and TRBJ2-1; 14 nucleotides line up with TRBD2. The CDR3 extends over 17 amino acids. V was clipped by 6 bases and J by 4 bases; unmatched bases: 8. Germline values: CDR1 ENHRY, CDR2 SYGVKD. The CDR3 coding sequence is TGTGCCATCAGCAATGGGACTAGCGGGGGCTTTTACAATGAGCAGTTCTTC. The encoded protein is CAISNGTSGGFYNEQFF.

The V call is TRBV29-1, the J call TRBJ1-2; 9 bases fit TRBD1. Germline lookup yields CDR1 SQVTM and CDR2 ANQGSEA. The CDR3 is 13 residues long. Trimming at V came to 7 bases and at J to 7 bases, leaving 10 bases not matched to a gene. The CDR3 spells CSARTGGAVGYTF. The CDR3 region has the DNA TGCAGCGCCAGAACAGGGGGCGCGGTTGGCTACACCTTC.

The chain's CDR3 is CASSRGLAGVDKGQYF. As DNA, the CDR3 is TGTGCCAGCAGTCGGGGACTAGCGGGGGTCGATAAGGGGCAGTATTTT. The V call is TRBV6-6, the J call TRBJ2-3, with 14 bases matching TRBD2. Germline V gene sequence: CDR1 MNHNY, CDR2 SVGAGI (reference sequence). The CDR3 runs to 16 residues. With 5 bases clipped from V and 11 bases from J, the junction kept 12 bases outside the gene matches.